This TCR beta chain appears in the sequencing data of a study of vaccination and CD4 T cells after COVID-19. Treatment in this sample: roughly 10-day PBMC culture with coronavirus spike peptide pools or control peptides (ViraFEST assay). In the case of this clonotype: Its antigen is unidentified.

Germline lookup yields CDR1 SGHVS and CDR2 FQNEAQ. Trimming took off 1 base at V and 8 bases at J, with 23 bases between the two ends. CDR3 length equals 17 residues. The Oncomine TCR Beta short-read assay was what sequenced the DNA obtained from cultured CD4+ T cells. TCRdb used MiXCR to reprocess the PCR reads, holding one entry per CDR3 protein. The table has over 14,000 distinct CDR3 sequences, approximately 45% seen once. The sequencing sample was made of cultured CD4+ T cells from blood. This clonotype was obtained from a human donor with COVID-19. V usage is TRBV7-8 and J usage is TRBJ1-2, with D possibly TRBD1 on 5 matching bases. In DNA form, the CDR3 reads TGTGCCAGCAGCTTAGTAGGGACCTTTACCCGGTCGGAGGGCTACACCTTC. Its protein product is CASSLVGTFTRSEGYTF.